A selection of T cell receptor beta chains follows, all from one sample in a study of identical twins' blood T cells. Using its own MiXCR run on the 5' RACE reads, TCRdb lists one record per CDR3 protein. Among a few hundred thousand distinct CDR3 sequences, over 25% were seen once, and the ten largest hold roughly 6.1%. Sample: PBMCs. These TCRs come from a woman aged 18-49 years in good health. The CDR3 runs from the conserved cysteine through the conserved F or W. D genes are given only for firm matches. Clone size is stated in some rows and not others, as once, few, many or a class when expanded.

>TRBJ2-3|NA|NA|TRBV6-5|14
TGTGCCAGCAGTTACAGCGGGTTCACAGATACGCAGTATTTT
CASSYSGFTDTQYF
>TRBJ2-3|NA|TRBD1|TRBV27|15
TGTGCCAGCAGTTTAATCGCGACAGGGTCAGATACGCAGTATTTT
CASSLIATGSDTQYF
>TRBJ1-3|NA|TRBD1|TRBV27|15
TGTGCCAGCAGTCCCGGGACAGGCTCTGGAAACACCATATATTTT
CASSPGTGSGNTIYF
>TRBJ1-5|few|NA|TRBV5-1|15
TGCGCCAGCAGCTTGGCCGGGACAAGCAATCAGCCCCAGCATTTT
CASSLAGTSNQPQHF
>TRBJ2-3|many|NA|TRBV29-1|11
TGCAGCGTTGAACTAGGAGATACGCAGTATTTT
CSVELGDTQYF
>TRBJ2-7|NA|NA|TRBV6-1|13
TGTGCCAGCAGTGAAGTGGAGGGGCCCGAGCAGTACTTC
CASSEVEGPEQYF
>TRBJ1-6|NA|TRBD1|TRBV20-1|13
TGCGGAATTCCCGGGACAGGGAGCCGACCCCTCCACTTT
CGIPGTGSRPLHF
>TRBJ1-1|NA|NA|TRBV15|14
TGTGCCACCAGCAGAGACACCGGGGGGCTTGAAGCTTTCTTT
CATSRDTGGLEAFF
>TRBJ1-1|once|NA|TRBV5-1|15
TGCGCCAGCAGCCCCACCCCCATAGGGTACACTGAAGCTTTCTTT
CASSPTPIGYTEAFF
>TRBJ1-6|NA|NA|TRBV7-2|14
TGTGTCAGCAGCTTAAGGGGAATGAATTCACCCCTCCACTTT
CVSSLRGMNSPLHF
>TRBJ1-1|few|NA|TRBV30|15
TGTGCCTCGACATATTGGGCAGGGAAGAACACTGAAGCTTTCTTT
CASTYWAGKNTEAFF
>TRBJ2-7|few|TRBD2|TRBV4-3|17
TGCGCCAGCAGCCAAGATTTGAGACTAGCGGAAACCTACGAGCAGTACTTC
CASSQDLRLAETYEQYF
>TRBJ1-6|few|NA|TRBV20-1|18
TGCAGTGCTAGAGTTGAAAGGTTCGGGAGCTCCTATAATTCACCCCTCCACTTT
CSARVERFGSSYNSPLHF
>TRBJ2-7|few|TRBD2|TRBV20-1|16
TGCAGTGCTTTAGAGTTAGCGGGAGGTCCTTTAAACGAGCAGTACTTC
CSALELAGGPLNEQYF
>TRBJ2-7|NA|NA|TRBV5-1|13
TGCGCCAGCAGCTCAACCTACACCTACGAGCAGTACTTC
CASSSTYTYEQYF
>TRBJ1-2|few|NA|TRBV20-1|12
TGCAGTGCCGAGGTCTCGTACCAGGGCTACACCTTC
CSAEVSYQGYTF
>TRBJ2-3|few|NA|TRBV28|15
TGTGCCAGCAGTTCATGGGCGGTAGGCACAGATACGCAGTATTTT
CASSSWAVGTDTQYF
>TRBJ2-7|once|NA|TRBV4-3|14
TGCGCCAGCAGCCAAGATACAGGACCCTACGAGCAGTACTTC
CASSQDTGPYEQYF
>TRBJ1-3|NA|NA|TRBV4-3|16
TGCGCCAGCAGCCTTAAAGAGAGCTCCTCTGGAAACACCATATATTTT
CASSLKESSSGNTIYF
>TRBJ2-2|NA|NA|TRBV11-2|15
TGTGCCAGCAACCCCCTCCGTAGGAACACCGGGGAGCTGTTTTTT
CASNPLRRNTGELFF
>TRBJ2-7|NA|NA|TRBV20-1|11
TGCAGTGCTAGTATACAGTACGAGCAGTACTTC
CSASIQYEQYF
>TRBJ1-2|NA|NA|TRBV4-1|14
TGCGCCAGCAGCCAACAGGTTTCTGACTATGGCTACACCTTC
CASSQQVSDYGYTF
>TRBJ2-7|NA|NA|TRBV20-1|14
TGCAGTGCTAGAGCAGGGGTTTTCTCCTACGAGCAGTACTTC
CSARAGVFSYEQYF
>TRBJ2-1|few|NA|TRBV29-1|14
TGCAGCGTTGAAACAGGGAGCTCCTACAATGAGCAGTTCTTC
CSVETGSSYNEQFF
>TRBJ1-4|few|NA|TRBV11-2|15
TGTGCCAGCAGCACGATTACAGGGTTTTATGAAAAACTGTTTTTT
CASSTITGFYEKLFF
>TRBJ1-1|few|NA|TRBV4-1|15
TGCGCCAGCAGCCCGGGGTCGGGGGCGAACACTGAAGCTTTCTTT
CASSPGSGANTEAFF
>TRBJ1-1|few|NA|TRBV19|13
TGTGCCAGTAGTATTACACAGGGCACTGAAGCTTTCTTT
CASSITQGTEAFF
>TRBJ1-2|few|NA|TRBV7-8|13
TGTGCCAGCAGCTTAGCGGAAACCTATGGCTACACCTTC
CASSLAETYGYTF
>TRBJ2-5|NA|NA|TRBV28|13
TGTGCCAGCAGTCCCGCAGTCCAAGAGACCCAGTACTTC
CASSPAVQETQYF
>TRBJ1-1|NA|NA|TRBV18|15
TGTGCCAGCTCACCACGCTCGGACAACGGGGGTGAAGCTTTCTTT
CASSPRSDNGGEAFF
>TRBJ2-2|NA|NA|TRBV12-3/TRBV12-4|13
TGTGCCAGCAGTTTACTAGTAACCGGGGAGCTGTTTTTT
CASSLLVTGELFF
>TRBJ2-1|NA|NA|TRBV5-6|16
TGTGCCAGCAGCCGTGCAATACTACCAATCAACAATGTGCAGTTCTTC
CASSRAILPINNVQFF
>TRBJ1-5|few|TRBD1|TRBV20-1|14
TGCAGTGCTAGAGAAACAGGGGGTGGTCAGCCCCAGCATTTT
CSARETGGGQPQHF
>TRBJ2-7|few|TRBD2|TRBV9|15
TGTGCCAGCAGCGCACAGAGGGGAGGGTCGTACGAGCAGTACTTC
CASSAQRGGSYEQYF
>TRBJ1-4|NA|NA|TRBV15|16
TGTGCCACCAGCAGAGCTACAGGGTATATCGGAGAAAAACTGTTTTTT
CATSRATGYIGEKLFF
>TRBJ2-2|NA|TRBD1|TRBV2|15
TGTGCCAGCAGTGAAACGGGACAGGGGACCGGGGAGCTGTTTTTT
CASSETGQGTGELFF
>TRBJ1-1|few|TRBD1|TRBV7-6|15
TGTGCCACCCGTCCCGGGACAGGCCTGAACACTGAAGCTTTCTTT
CATRPGTGLNTEAFF